This T cell receptor (beta chain) was sequenced for a study of cytomegalovirus exposure and HLA in healthy donors. Repertoires were generated with immunoSEQ multiplex PCR, while TCRdb's copy carries only in-frame clones and drops some. In the table there are some 63,000 clones, roughly 90% of which are singletons. This clone has more than one count but fewer than ten. The receptor was derived from a woman aged 18-29 years in good health and CMV-seronegative. Sequenced input: PBMCs.

In nucleotides, the CDR3 is TGTGCCTGGAGTAACCAAGGAGGTTATGGTGGCTACACCTTC. Translating it yields CAWSNQGGYGGYTF. This chain uses TRBV30 with TRBJ1-2, with D unresolved. Trimming removed 2 bases from V and 7 bases from J, with 17 bases in between. Germline V CDR1 and CDR2: GTSNPN, SVGIG (reference sequence). This CDR3 is 14 amino acids long.